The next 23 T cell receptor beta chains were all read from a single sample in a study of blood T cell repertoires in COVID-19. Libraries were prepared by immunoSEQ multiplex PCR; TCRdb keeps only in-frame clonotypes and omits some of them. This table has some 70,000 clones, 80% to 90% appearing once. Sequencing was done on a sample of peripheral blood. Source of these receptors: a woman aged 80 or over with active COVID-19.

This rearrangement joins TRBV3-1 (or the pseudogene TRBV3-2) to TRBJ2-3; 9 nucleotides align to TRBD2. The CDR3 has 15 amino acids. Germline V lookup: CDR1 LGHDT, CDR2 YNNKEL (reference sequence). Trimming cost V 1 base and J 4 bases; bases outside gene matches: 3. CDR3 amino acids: CASSQGLAAADTQYF. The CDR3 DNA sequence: TGTGCCAGCAGCCAAGGACTAGCGGCTGCAGATACGCAGTATTTT.

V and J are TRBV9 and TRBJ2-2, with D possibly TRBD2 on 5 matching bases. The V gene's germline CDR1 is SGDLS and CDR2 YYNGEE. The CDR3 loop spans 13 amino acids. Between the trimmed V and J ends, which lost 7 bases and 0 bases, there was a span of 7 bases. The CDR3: CASRTANTGELFF. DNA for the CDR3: TGTGCCAGCCGGACTGCGAACACCGGGGAGCTGTTTTTT.

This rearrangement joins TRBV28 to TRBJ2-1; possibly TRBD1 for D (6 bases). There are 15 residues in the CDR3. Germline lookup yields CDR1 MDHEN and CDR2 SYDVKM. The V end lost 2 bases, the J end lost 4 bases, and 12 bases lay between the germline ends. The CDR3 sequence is CASSLTSGQYNEQFF. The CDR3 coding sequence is TGTGCCAGCAGTTTAACTTCGGGACAATACAATGAGCAGTTCTTC.

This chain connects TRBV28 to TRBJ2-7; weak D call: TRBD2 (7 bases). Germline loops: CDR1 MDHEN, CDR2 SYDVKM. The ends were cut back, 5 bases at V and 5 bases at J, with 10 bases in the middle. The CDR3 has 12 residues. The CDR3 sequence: CASSTGGHEQYF. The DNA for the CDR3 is TGTGCCAGCAGTACGGGGGGCCACGAGCAGTACTTC.

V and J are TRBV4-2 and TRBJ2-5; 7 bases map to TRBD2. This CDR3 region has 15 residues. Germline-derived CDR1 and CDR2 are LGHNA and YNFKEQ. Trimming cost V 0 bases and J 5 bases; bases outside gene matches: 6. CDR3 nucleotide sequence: TGTGCCAGCAGCCAAGATGGCGGGAGTGTGGAGACCCAGTACTTC. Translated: CASSQDGGSVETQYF.

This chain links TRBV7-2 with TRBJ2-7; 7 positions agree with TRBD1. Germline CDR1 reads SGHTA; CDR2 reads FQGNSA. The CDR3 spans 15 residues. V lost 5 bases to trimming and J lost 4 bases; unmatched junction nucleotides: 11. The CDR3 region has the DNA TGTGCCAGCAGCCTTCACAGGGGAAGCGGATACGAGCAGTACTTC. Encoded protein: CASSLHRGSGYEQYF.

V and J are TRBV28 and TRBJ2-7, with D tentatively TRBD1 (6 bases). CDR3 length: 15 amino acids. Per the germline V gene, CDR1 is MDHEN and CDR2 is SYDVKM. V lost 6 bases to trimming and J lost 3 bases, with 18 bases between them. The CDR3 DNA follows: TGTGCCAGCAGAGTAGAGTCCACAGGGATCTACGAGCAGTACTTC. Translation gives CASRVESTGIYEQYF.

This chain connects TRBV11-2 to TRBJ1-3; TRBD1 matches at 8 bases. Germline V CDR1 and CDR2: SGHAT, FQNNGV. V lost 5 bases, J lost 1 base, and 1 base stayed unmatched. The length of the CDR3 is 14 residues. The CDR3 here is CASSTGGSGNTIYF. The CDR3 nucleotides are TGTGCCAGCAGCACAGGGGGATCTGGAAACACCATATATTTT.

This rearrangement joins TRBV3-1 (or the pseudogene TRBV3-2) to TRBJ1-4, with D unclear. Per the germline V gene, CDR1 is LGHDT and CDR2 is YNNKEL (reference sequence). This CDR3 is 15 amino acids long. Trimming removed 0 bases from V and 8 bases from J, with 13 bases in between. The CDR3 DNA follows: TGTGCCAGCAGCCAAGATTCGTCCCCGGGGGAAAAACTGTTTTTT. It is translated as CASSQDSSPGEKLFF.

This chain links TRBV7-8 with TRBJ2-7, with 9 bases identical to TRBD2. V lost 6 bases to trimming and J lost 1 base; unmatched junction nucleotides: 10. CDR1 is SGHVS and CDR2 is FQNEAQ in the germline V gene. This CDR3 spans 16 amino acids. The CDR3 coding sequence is TGTGCCAGCAGTTCCTCAGCGGGAGGTCTGTCCTACGAGCAGTACTTC. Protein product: CASSSSAGGLSYEQYF.

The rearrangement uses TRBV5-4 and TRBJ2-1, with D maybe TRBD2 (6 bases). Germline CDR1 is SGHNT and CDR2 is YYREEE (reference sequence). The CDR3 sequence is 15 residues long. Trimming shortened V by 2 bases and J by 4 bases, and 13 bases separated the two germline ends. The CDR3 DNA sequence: TGTGCCAGCAGCTTACCAAGCGGGTCTTACAATGAGCAGTTCTTC. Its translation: CASSLPSGSYNEQFF.

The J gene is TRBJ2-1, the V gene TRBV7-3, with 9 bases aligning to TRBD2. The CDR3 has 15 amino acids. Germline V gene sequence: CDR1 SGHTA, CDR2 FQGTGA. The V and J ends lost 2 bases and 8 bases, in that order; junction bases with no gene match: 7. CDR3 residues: CASSLRSGSVDEQFF. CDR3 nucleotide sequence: TGTGCCAGCAGCTTACGTAGCGGGAGTGTCGATGAGCAGTTCTTC.

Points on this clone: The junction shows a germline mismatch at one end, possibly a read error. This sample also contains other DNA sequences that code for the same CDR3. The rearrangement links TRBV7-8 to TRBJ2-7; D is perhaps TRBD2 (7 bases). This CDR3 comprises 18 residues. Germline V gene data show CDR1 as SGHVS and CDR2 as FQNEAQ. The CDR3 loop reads CASSIGSPVGGLSSEQYF. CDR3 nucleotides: TGTGCTAGCAGCATCGGCTCCCCAGTGGGGGGGCTTTCCTCCGAGCAGTACTTC.

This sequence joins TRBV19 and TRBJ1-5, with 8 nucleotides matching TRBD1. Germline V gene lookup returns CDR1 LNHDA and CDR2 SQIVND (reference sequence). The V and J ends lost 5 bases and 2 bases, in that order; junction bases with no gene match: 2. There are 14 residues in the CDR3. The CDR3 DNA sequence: TGTGCCAGTAGTGAGGGACAGGGCAATCAGCCCCAGCATTTT. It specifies CASSEGQGNQPQHF.

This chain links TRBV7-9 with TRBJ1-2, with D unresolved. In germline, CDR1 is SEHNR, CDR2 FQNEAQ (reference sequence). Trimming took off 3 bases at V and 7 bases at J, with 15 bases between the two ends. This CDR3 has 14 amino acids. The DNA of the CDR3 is TGTGCCAGCAGCTTCTGGGCGCCGGCGAGTGGCTACACCTTC. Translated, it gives CASSFWAPASGYTF.

CDR3 in DNA: TGTGCCAGCAGGGAGAGACGGGGCACTGAAGCTTTCTTT. It specifies CASRERRGTEAFF. V gene TRBV6-5 combines with J gene TRBJ1-1; no firm D call. With 6 bases removed from V and 4 bases from J, the gap between germline ends came to 12 bases. Germline lookup yields CDR1 MNHEY and CDR2 SVGAGI. The CDR3 consists of 13 residues.

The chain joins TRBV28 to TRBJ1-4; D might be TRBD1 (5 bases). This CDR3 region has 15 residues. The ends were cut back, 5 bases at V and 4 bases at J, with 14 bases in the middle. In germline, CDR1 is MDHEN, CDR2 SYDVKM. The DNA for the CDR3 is TGTGCCAGCAGTCCGGCGACAGCTAATAATGAAAAACTGTTTTTT. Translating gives CASSPATANNEKLFF. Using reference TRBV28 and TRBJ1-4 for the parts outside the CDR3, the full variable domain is DVKVTQSSRYLVKRTGEKVFLECVQDMDHENMFWYRQDPGLGLRLIYFSYDVKMKEKGDIPEGYSVSREKKERFSLILESASTNQTSMYLCASSPATANNEKLFFGSGTQLSVL.

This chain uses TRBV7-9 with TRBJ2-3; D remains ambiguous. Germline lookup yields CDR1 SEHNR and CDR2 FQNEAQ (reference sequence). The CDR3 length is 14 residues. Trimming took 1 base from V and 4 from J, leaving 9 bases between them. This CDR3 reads CASSLGVLADTQYF. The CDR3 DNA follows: TGTGCCAGCAGCTTAGGTGTTCTCGCAGATACGCAGTATTTT.

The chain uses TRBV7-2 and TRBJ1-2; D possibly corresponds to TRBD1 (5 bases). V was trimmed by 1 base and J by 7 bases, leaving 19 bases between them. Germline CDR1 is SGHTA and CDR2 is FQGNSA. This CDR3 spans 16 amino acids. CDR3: CASSLGQGLVAGGYTF. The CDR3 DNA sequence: TGTGCCAGCAGCTTAGGGCAGGGACTCGTTGCAGGTGGCTACACCTTC.

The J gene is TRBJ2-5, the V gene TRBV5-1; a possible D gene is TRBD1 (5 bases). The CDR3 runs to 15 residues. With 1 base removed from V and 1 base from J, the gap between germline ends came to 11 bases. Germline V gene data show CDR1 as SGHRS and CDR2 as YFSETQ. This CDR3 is CASSLTTGFQETQYF. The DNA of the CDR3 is TGCGCCAGCAGCTTGACCACAGGATTCCAAGAGACCCAGTACTTC.

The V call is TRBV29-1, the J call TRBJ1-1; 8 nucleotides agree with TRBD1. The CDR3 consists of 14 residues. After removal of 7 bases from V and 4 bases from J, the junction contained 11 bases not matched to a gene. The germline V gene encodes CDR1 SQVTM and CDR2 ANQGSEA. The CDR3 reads CSETQGAVATEAFF. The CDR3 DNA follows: TGCAGCGAAACCCAGGGGGCGGTTGCCACTGAAGCTTTCTTT.

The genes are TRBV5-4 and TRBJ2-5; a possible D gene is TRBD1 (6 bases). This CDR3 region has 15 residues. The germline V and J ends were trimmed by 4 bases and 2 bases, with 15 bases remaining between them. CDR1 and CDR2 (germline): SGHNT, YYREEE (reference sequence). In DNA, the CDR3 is TGTGCCAGCAGCGGGACACTAGGCCTTCAAGAGACCCAGTACTTC. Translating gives CASSGTLGLQETQYF. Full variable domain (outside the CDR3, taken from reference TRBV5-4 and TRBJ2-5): ETGVTQSPTHLIKTRGQQVTLRCSSQSGHNTVSWYQQALGQGPQFIFQYYREEENGRGNFPPRFSGLQFPNYSSELNVNALELDDSALYLCASSGTLGLQETQYFGPGTRLLVL.

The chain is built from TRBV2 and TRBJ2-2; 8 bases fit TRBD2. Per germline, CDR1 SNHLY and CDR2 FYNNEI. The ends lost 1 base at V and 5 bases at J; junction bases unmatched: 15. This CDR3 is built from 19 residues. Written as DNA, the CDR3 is TGTGCCAGCAGTGAAGGACCCCTTTGGGTAGCGGGGAGGACCGGGGAGCTGTTTTTT. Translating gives CASSEGPLWVAGRTGELFF.